This record looks at one T cell receptor beta chain sequence and its context. This sample stems from a study of blood T cell repertoires in COVID-19. Measured with immunoSEQ multiplex PCR; TCRdb has only the in-frame clones, and not every one. The table includes roughly 250,000 clones, around 82% detected once. The germline gives CDR1 LGHDT, CDR2 YNNKEL (reference sequence). This CDR3 contains 15 residues. Trimming removed 0 bases from V and 5 bases from J; junction bases left unmatched: 3. The V call is TRBV3-1 (or the pseudogene TRBV3-2), the J call TRBJ1-4, with 7 bases that match TRBD1. Source material: peripheral blood. The TCR was taken from a woman aged 70-85 years with acute or convalescent COVID-19. For the CDR3, the DNA is TGTGCCAGCAGCCAAGAAGGGGGCTGGAATGAAAAACTGTTTTTT. Protein product: CASSQEGGWNEKLFF.